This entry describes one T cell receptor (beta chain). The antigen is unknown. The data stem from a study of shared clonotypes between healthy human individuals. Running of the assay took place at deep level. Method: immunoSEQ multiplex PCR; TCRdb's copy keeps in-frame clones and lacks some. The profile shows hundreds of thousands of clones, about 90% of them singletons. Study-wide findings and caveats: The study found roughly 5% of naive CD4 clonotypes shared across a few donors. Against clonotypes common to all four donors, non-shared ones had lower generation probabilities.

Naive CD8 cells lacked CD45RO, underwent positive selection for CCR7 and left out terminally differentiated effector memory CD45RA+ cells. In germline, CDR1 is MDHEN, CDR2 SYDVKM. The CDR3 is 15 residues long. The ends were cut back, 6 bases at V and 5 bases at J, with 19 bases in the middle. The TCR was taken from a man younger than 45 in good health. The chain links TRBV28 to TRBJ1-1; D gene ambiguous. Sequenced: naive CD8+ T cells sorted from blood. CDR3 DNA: TGTGCCAGCAGCCCACGGGCCTTCGTTCGTACTGAAGCTTTCTTT. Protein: CASSPRAFVRTEAFF.